The 24 T cell receptor beta chains given below trace back to one sample, sequenced in a study of blood T cell repertoires in COVID-19 (dated by TCRdb to the early 2020s). Library method: the immunoSEQ multiplex PCR assay. TCRdb took this table from immuneACCESS and kept in-frame rearrangements with V and J called. Such tables lack part of the clones; where checked against another copy, unresolved V genes explain under half of the gap, and the rest is unexplained. This sample is represented by more than 100,000 clones; 84% of them were singletons. The biggest ten clones account for under 15% of the sample. Sequencing used peripheral blood. The receptors come from a woman aged 25-40 years who had recovered from COVID-19.

The rearrangement joins TRBV24-1 to TRBJ2-3; 7 bases fit TRBD1. The CDR3 has 14 amino acids. V lost 6 bases and J lost 1; bases outside the gene matches: 3. Per germline, CDR1 KGHDR and CDR2 SFDVKD. The CDR3 sequence is CATSSGQGTDTQYF. DNA of the CDR3: TGTGCCACCAGTTCAGGACAGGGCACAGATACGCAGTATTTT.

The chain employs TRBV27 and TRBJ1-5; no firm D call. Trimming took 4 bases from V and 0 from J, leaving 10 bases between them. CDR3 length: 15 residues. Germline V gene sequence: CDR1 MNHEY, CDR2 SMNVEV (reference sequence). The CDR3 DNA follows: TGTGCCAGCAGTTCGCCAGGACTTAGCAATCAGCCCCAGCATTTT. It codes for CASSSPGLSNQPQHF.

This clone has a handful of counts. The chain has TRBV11-2 and TRBJ1-1; D not certain. From germline, CDR1 is SGHAT and CDR2 FQNNGV. The CDR3 is 14 amino acids. V dropped 3 bases and J dropped 1 base, with 9 bases sitting between them. Written as DNA, the CDR3 is TGTGCCAGCAGCTTTCAATTGGCGAACACTGAAGCTTTCTTT. This sequence encodes CASSFQLANTEAFF.

CDR3 nucleotides: TGTGCCAGCAGCTTAGCCGCGACTAGCGGGAGTTACGAGCAGTACTTC. Its translation is CASSLAATSGSYEQYF. The rearrangement links TRBV7-2 to TRBJ2-7; 12 positions match TRBD2. Germline CDR1 SGHTA, CDR2 FQGNSA. V trimming: 0 bases; J trimming: 4 bases; junction bases outside the gene matches: 4. The CDR3 runs to 16 residues.

This chain connects TRBV7-9 to TRBJ1-3; tentatively, D is TRBD1 (6 bases). The V gene lost 6 bases and the J gene lost 2 bases, with 17 bases spanning the gap. The CDR3 length is 16 residues. The germline CDR1 and CDR2 sequences are SEHNR and FQNEAQ (reference sequence). This chain's CDR3 is CASRSTGTTPGNTIYF. In DNA, the CDR3 is TGTGCCAGCAGGTCGACAGGTACCACGCCTGGAAACACCATATATTTT. Together with reference TRBV7-9 and TRBJ1-3, the CDR3 gives the full variable domain: DTGVSQNPRHKITKRGQNVTFRCDPISEHNRLYWYRQTLGQGPEFLTYFQNEAQLEKSRLLSDRFSAERPKGSFSTLEIQRTEQGDSAMYLCASRSTGTTPGNTIYFGEGSWLTVV.

The chain employs TRBV5-8 and TRBJ1-1, with D perhaps matching TRBD1 (5 bases). From germline, CDR1 is SGHTS and CDR2 YDEGEE. CDR3 size: 11 residues. The V and J ends lost 0 bases and 10 bases respectively, with 7 bases between them. For the CDR3, the DNA is TGTGCCAGCAGCTTGGCAGGGCGAGCTTTCTTT. Translating gives CASSLAGRAFF. Together with reference TRBV5-8 and TRBJ1-1, the CDR3 gives the full variable domain: EAGVTQSPTHLIKTRGQQATLRCSPISGHTSVYWYQQALGLGLQFLLWYDEGEERNRGNFPPRFSGRQFPNYSSELNVNALELEDSALYLCASSLAGRAFFGQGTRLTVV.

The CDR3: CASSVVGSTNYGYTF. The CDR3 region has the DNA TGTGCCAGCAGCGTAGTTGGCAGTACTAACTATGGCTACACCTTC. The chain combines TRBV9 with TRBJ1-2; D gene ambiguous. Germline lookup yields CDR1 SGDLS and CDR2 YYNGEE. CDR3 length: 15 amino acids. The V and J ends lost 0 bases and 0 bases respectively, with 9 bases between them.

The V gene is TRBV11-2, the J gene TRBJ2-2; D unclear. Deletions cut 7 bases from V and 0 bases from J, with 21 bases between. Looked up from germline, CDR1 is SGHAT and CDR2 is FQNNGV. The CDR3 loop spans 18 amino acids. Here the CDR3 reads CASNYFPTADSNTGELFF. The CDR3 region has the DNA TGTGCCAGCAACTACTTCCCAACGGCAGACTCGAACACCGGGGAGCTGTTTTTT.

The rearrangement uses TRBV7-6 and TRBJ2-2; perhaps TRBD1 as D (5 bases). CDR3 length: 18 amino acids. Germline CDR1 is SGHVS and CDR2 is FNYEAQ. Trimming shortened V by 1 base and J by 6 bases, and 21 bases separated the two germline ends. Written as DNA, the CDR3 is TGTGCCAGCAGCTTAGATCAGTGGGCAGGGAACGACTCCGGGGAGCTGTTTTTT. It translates to CASSLDQWAGNDSGELFF.

About this clone: The junction does not match germline at one end; this may be a read error. This CDR3 is also generated by other DNA sequences in the sample. This rearrangement joins TRBV5-4 to TRBJ1-2, with 9 nucleotides matching TRBD1. Per the germline V gene, CDR1 is SGHNT and CDR2 is YYREEE (reference sequence). The CDR3 is made up of 16 amino acids. CDR3 loop: CASRLAAQGAGYGYTF. In DNA, the CDR3 is TGTGCCAGCAGGTTGGCCGCACAGGGGGCGGGGTATGGCTACACCTTC. Combining the CDR3 with reference TRBV5-4 and TRBJ1-2 gives the whole variable domain ETGVTQSPTHLIKTRGQQVTLRCSSQSGHNTVSWYQQALGQGPQFIFQYYREEENGRGNFPPRFSGLQFPNYSSELNVNALELDDSALYLCASRLAAQGAGYGYTFGSGTRLTVV.

The chain joins TRBV6-5 to TRBJ2-7, with 10 bases that match TRBD1. The germline gives CDR1 MNHEY, CDR2 SVGAGI. V gave up 7 bases and J gave up 3 bases; unmatched junction bases: 6. This CDR3 has 14 amino acids. CDR3 protein: CASTRGTGVYEQYF. DNA for the CDR3: TGTGCCAGCACCCGGGGGACAGGGGTCTACGAGCAGTACTTC.

The V call is TRBV15, the J call TRBJ2-7; D is ambiguous. CDR3 size: 14 residues. V dropped 1 base and J dropped 0 bases, with 7 bases sitting between them. Germline values: CDR1 LNHNV, CDR2 YYDKDF (reference sequence). Here the CDR3 reads CATSRGGNSYEQYF. CDR3 sequence (DNA): TGTGCCACCAGCAGAGGAGGAAACTCCTACGAGCAGTACTTC.

The chain links TRBV2 to TRBJ2-4, with TRBD1 matching 8 bases. From germline, CDR1 is SNHLY and CDR2 FYNNEI. The CDR3 has 13 amino acids. V was clipped by 8 bases and J by 9 bases; unmatched bases: 9. Here the CDR3 reads CASAGGNQGIQYF. The DNA for the CDR3 is TGTGCCAGCGCAGGGGGCAATCAGGGCATTCAGTACTTC.

The rearrangement joins TRBV6-5 to TRBJ2-2; D gene unclear. The CDR3 covers 11 residues. CDR1 MNHEY and CDR2 SVGAGI come from the germline V gene. V lost 7 bases to trimming and J lost 4 bases, with 4 bases between them. The CDR3 DNA sequence: TGTGCCAGCATCCTCACCGGGGAGCTGTTTTTT. Its translation is CASILTGELFF.

The rearrangement links TRBV6-5 to TRBJ1-5, with D maybe TRBD1 (6 bases). V was clipped by 8 bases and J by 4 bases, with 15 bases between them. The CDR3 consists of 14 residues. From germline, CDR1 is MNHEY and CDR2 SVGAGI. The CDR3: CASLGRDINQPQHF. CDR3 in DNA: TGTGCCAGCCTAGGCCGGGACATAAATCAGCCCCAGCATTTT.

This clone was observed a handful of times. The chain links TRBV12-2 to TRBJ2-2; the D call in the table, TRBD1, was not verified against the DNA. TRBV12-2 is a pseudogene segment. The CDR3 totals 17 residues. CDR3 coding DNA: TGTGCAAGTCGCAGATTTAGGCAGGGGGATGCCACCGGGGAGCTGTTTTTT. It yields the protein CASRRFRQGDATGELFF.

J is TRBJ1-6 and V is TRBV27, with 7 bases matching TRBD1. From germline, CDR1 is MNHEY and CDR2 SMNVEV (reference sequence). The junction had 7 bases not matched to a gene; V was cut back by 4 bases and J by 7 bases. CDR3 length equals 15 residues. The CDR3 protein is CASSSWDSGNSPLHF. DNA of the CDR3: TGTGCCAGCAGTTCTTGGGACAGCGGGAATTCACCCCTCCACTTT.

The table lists this clone with a few counts. The chain joins TRBV11-2 to TRBJ1-2, with 10 bases that match TRBD1. V was clipped by 5 bases and J by 8 bases; unmatched bases: 11. The CDR3 extends over 15 amino acids. The germline gives CDR1 SGHAT, CDR2 FQNNGV. CDR3 in amino acids: CASSPTGTGAAGYTF. DNA for the CDR3: TGTGCCAGCAGCCCTACCGGGACAGGGGCGGCCGGCTACACCTTC.

The V and J genes are TRBV20-1 and TRBJ1-1; D perhaps matches TRBD1 (5 bases). The germline gives CDR1 DFQATT, CDR2 SNEGSKA (reference sequence). V was clipped by 3 bases and J by 6 bases, with 11 bases between them. The CDR3 runs 12 residues. Here the CDR3 reads CSASSGKSEAFF. CDR3 nucleotides: TGCAGTGCTAGTTCAGGGAAGTCTGAAGCTTTCTTT.

The rearrangement links TRBV3-1 (or the pseudogene TRBV3-2) to TRBJ2-7; D remains unclear. Trimming took 1 base from V and 5 from J, leaving 6 bases between them. The CDR3 runs to 12 residues. Germline CDR1 LGHDT, CDR2 YNNKEL (reference sequence). The CDR3 here is CASSQGVDEQYF. CDR3 nucleotides: TGTGCCAGCAGCCAAGGAGTTGACGAGCAGTACTTC.

The chain employs TRBV6-2 or TRBV6-3 and TRBJ2-7; 11 bases map to TRBD1. CDR1 is MNHEY and CDR2 is SVGEGT in the germline V gene. V lost 5 bases to trimming and J lost 6 bases; unmatched junction nucleotides: 9. The CDR3 sequence is 15 residues long. CDR3 residues: CASSRSGQGAREQYF. For the CDR3, the DNA is TGTGCCAGCAGTCGATCTGGACAGGGGGCGCGCGAGCAGTACTTC.

The V and J genes are TRBV6-2 or TRBV6-3 and TRBJ1-1, with D tentatively TRBD1 (5 bases). The CDR3 has 12 residues. Per the germline V gene, CDR1 is MNHEY and CDR2 is SVGEGT. Trimming pared 2 bases from V and 6 bases from J, leaving 7 bases between. The CDR3 reads CASSYGAAEAFF. The DNA of the CDR3 is TGTGCCAGCAGTTACGGGGCAGCTGAAGCTTTCTTT.

The sample holds one count of this clone. J is TRBJ2-2 and V is TRBV5-1, with 11 bases lining up with TRBD2. Germline CDR1 is SGHRS and CDR2 is YFSETQ. The V and J ends lost 5 bases and 4 bases, in that order; junction bases with no gene match: 13. The CDR3 covers 18 residues. CDR3 sequence: CASRPPPGLAEPTGELFF. CDR3 DNA sequence: TGCGCCAGCAGGCCTCCACCGGGACTAGCGGAGCCCACCGGGGAGCTGTTTTTT.

The gene calls are TRBV7-6 and TRBJ1-5; D remains ambiguous. The V and J ends lost 2 bases and 4 bases respectively, with 6 bases between them. Looked up from germline, CDR1 is SGHVS and CDR2 is FNYEAQ. This CDR3 is 13 amino acids long. This chain's CDR3 is CASSLQANQPQHF. The DNA for the CDR3 is TGTGCCAGCAGCTTACAGGCAAATCAGCCCCAGCATTTT.